The next 29 T cell receptor beta chains were all read from a single sample in a study of identifying expanded T cells in peripheral blood. TCRdb's table, derived via immunoSEQ multiplex PCR, lists solely in-frame clones and lacks some. The profile shows 50,000 to 60,000 clones, around 82% of them singletons. Sequencing was carried out using blood. All receptors come from a person aged 18 to 75 in good health.

The chain carries TRBV19 and TRBJ1-2, with 7 bases that match TRBD1. V gave up 6 bases and J gave up 3 bases; unmatched junction bases: 7. The length of the CDR3 is 14 residues. Per the germline V gene, CDR1 is LNHDA and CDR2 is SQIVND (reference sequence). The chain's CDR3 is CASSPGQKDYGYTF. The CDR3 nucleotides are TGTGCCAGTAGCCCGGGACAGAAAGACTATGGCTACACCTTC.

The chain uses TRBV27 and TRBJ2-2, with no clear D. CDR1 and CDR2 (germline): MNHEY, SMNVEV (reference sequence). The CDR3 contains 13 residues. With 5 bases removed from V and 8 bases from J, the gap between germline ends came to 12 bases. As DNA, the CDR3 is TGTGCCAGCAGTGGTCGGGTCGTAGGGGAGCTGTTTTTT. It is translated as CASSGRVVGELFF.

The gene calls are TRBV4-3 and TRBJ2-7; TRBD2 agrees at 16 bases. CDR3 length equals 17 residues. Germline V gene data show CDR1 as LGHNA and CDR2 as YSLEER. Unmatched junction bases numbered 6, after V lost 0 bases and J lost 7 bases. CDR3 sequence reads: CASSQDWRGLAGGEQYF. The CDR3 DNA follows: TGCGCCAGCAGCCAAGATTGGCGGGGACTAGCGGGAGGGGAGCAGTACTTC.

This chain uses TRBV11-2 with TRBJ2-2; D may match TRBD1 or TRBD2 (5 bases each). The CDR3 is 15 amino acids. Per germline, CDR1 SGHAT and CDR2 FQNNGV. Trimming shortened V by 4 bases and J by 4 bases, and 13 bases separated the two germline ends. This CDR3 reads CASSSIGGSTGELFF. The CDR3, as DNA: TGTGCCAGCAGCTCGATTGGGGGATCCACCGGGGAGCTGTTTTTT.

V usage is TRBV5-1 and J usage is TRBJ1-6; D remains ambiguous. The CDR3 runs 14 residues. Trimming shortened V by 4 bases and J by 7 bases, and 12 bases separated the two germline ends. The germline V gene encodes CDR1 SGHRS and CDR2 YFSETQ. CDR3 sequence (DNA): TGCGCCAGCAGCATAGAGGGTCCAAATTCACCCCTCCACTTT. It is translated as CASSIEGPNSPLHF.

This sequence joins TRBV7-9 and TRBJ1-1, with D maybe TRBD1 (5 bases). The CDR3 loop spans 14 amino acids. CDR1 SEHNR and CDR2 FQNEAQ come from the germline V gene (reference sequence). V lost 5 bases, J lost 7 bases, and 17 bases lay in between. CDR3 nucleotide sequence: TGTGCCAGCAGCACGGACGGGGGGAGGTTTGAAGCTTTCTTT. Translated, it gives CASSTDGGRFEAFF.

The V call is TRBV9, the J call TRBJ1-2, with 8 bases matching TRBD1. J lost 4 bases, V lost 0 bases, and 5 bases had no gene match. Per germline, CDR1 SGDLS and CDR2 YYNGEE. The CDR3 contains 15 residues. The CDR3 DNA reads as TGTGCCAGCAGCGTAGGGACAGGGCCAACCTATGGCTACACCTTC. It encodes CASSVGTGPTYGYTF. The variable domain in full, completed from reference TRBV9 and TRBJ1-2, reads DSGVTQTPKHLITATGQRVTLRCSPRSGDLSVYWYQQSLDQGLQFLIQYYNGEERAKGNILERFSAQQFPDLHSELNLSSLELGDSALYFCASSVGTGPTYGYTFGSGTRLTVV.

This chain links TRBV6-4 with TRBJ2-3; the match to TRBD1 covers 8 bases. The CDR3 covers 19 residues. Germline CDR1 MRHNA, CDR2 SNTAGT. V trimming: 6 bases; J trimming: 3 bases; junction bases outside the gene matches: 20. The DNA of the CDR3 is TGTGCCAGCAGGGAGGGGCAGGGGGCTCGCGGCGGGTGGACAGATACGCAGTATTTT. This gives the protein CASREGQGARGGWTDTQYF.

This rearrangement joins TRBV7-2 to TRBJ2-4; D may be TRBD2 (6 bases). Trimming pared 0 bases from V and 0 bases from J, leaving 9 bases between. Germline assignment: CDR1 SGHTA and CDR2 FQGNSA. The length of the CDR3 is 16 residues. The CDR3 loop reads CASSLATGVAKNIQYF. For the CDR3, the DNA is TGTGCCAGCAGCTTAGCCACGGGAGTAGCCAAAAACATTCAGTACTTC.

This chain uses TRBV6-1 with TRBJ1-1; perhaps TRBD1 as D (5 bases). This CDR3 contains 14 residues. The V gene's germline CDR1 is MNHNS and CDR2 SASEGT. V shed 6 bases and J shed 4 bases, with 15 bases lying between them. The CDR3 DNA reads TGTGCCAGCAGCCTGGGGGGTAGCGGCACTGAAGCTTTCTTT. Translating it yields CASSLGGSGTEAFF.

V and J are TRBV2 and TRBJ1-1; 10 bases map to TRBD1. The CDR3 runs 15 residues. The V gene's germline CDR1 is SNHLY and CDR2 FYNNEI. V was clipped by 6 bases and J by 0 bases; unmatched bases: 4. CDR3: CASRDRGIMNTEAFF. As DNA, the CDR3 is TGTGCCAGCAGGGACAGGGGGATCATGAACACTGAAGCTTTCTTT.

J is TRBJ1-1 and V is TRBV12-2. TRBV12-2 is marked as a pseudogene. CDR3 length: 12 amino acids. CDR3 sequence reads: CASRLGFDNAFF. The CDR3 nucleotides are TGTGCAAGTCGCTTAGGCTTCGATAACGCTTTCTTT.

The chain employs TRBV10-1 and TRBJ2-7; no reliable D call. Deletions cut 8 bases from V and 4 bases from J, with 6 bases between. Germline CDR1 WNHNN, CDR2 SYGVQD (reference sequence). The CDR3 covers 10 residues. CDR3 DNA sequence: TGCGCCAGCGGAATGTACGAGCAGTACTTC. It specifies CASGMYEQYF.

The V call is TRBV6-5, the J call TRBJ2-3; TRBD2 agrees at 8 bases. The CDR3 extends over 15 amino acids. Trimming cost V 6 bases and J 0 bases; bases outside gene matches: 5. Per the germline V gene, CDR1 is MNHEY and CDR2 is SVGAGI. The CDR3 coding sequence is TGTGCCAGCAGCCGTGAGCGGGAGAGCACAGATACGCAGTATTTT. This translates into CASSRERESTDTQYF.

The chain links TRBV28 to TRBJ1-4; possibly TRBD1 for D (6 bases). Germline lookup yields CDR1 MDHEN and CDR2 SYDVKM. V shed 5 bases and J shed 13 bases, with 14 bases lying between them. The CDR3 length is 12 residues. DNA for the CDR3: TGTGCCAGCAGTCCTCCCAGGGGAGGACTGTTTTTT. Its translation: CASSPPRGGLFF.

The chain joins TRBV7-9 to TRBJ1-1, with TRBD1 as a possible D gene (6 bases). Germline V gene sequence: CDR1 SEHNR, CDR2 FQNEAQ (reference sequence). The germline V and J ends were trimmed by 6 bases and 0 bases, with 11 bases remaining between them. The CDR3 totals 14 residues. CDR3 loop: CASRGGRVNTEAFF. The CDR3, as DNA: TGTGCCAGCAGAGGGGGGCGGGTGAACACTGAAGCTTTCTTT.

Sample share makes this clone medium-sized. As DNA, the CDR3 is TGTGCCAGCAGCCAAGGAGTCGTGTTTACAGATACGCAGTATTTT. Translation: CASSQGVVFTDTQYF. This chain links TRBV4-2 with TRBJ2-3; D is ambiguous. V lost 1 base and J 3 bases, leaving 11 bases between the germline ends. Germline lookup yields CDR1 LGHNA and CDR2 YNFKEQ. The CDR3 is 15 residues long.

The chain is built from TRBV7-2 and TRBJ1-1; TRBD1 is a possible D gene (6 bases). Germline V lookup: CDR1 SGHTA, CDR2 FQGNSA. Trimming stripped 3 bases from V and 1 base from J, with 9 bases between. The CDR3 is 14 residues long. DNA of the CDR3: TGTGCCAGCAGCTTTAACAGGGCGAACACTGAAGCTTTCTTT. Protein sequence: CASSFNRANTEAFF.

CDR3 sequence: CASSDMGLAKNIQYF. CDR3 in DNA: TGTGCCAGCAGTGATATGGGACTAGCCAAAAACATTCAGTACTTC. The rearrangement joins TRBV6-1 to TRBJ2-4; TRBD2 is a possible D gene (6 bases). The length of the CDR3 is 15 residues. Trimming stripped 3 bases from V and 0 bases from J, with 9 bases between. CDR1 and CDR2 (germline): MNHNS, SASEGT.

This chain links TRBV27 with TRBJ1-2, with D uncertain. The V gene lost 0 bases and the J gene lost 10 bases, with 9 bases spanning the gap. The CDR3 runs 12 residues. Germline CDR1 reads MNHEY; CDR2 reads SMNVEV (reference sequence). The CDR3 nucleotides are TGTGCCAGCAGTTTATCAGGGAGGATCTACACCTTC. Protein: CASSLSGRIYTF.

This chain's CDR3 is CASSVADNYGYTF. The CDR3 DNA sequence: TGCGCCAGCAGCGTAGCGGATAACTATGGCTACACCTTC. The rearrangement joins TRBV5-1 to TRBJ1-2; D gene uncertain. The CDR3 has 13 residues. The germline CDR1 and CDR2 sequences are SGHRS and YFSETQ. Trimming removed 4 bases at V and 1 base at J, with 8 bases between. The entire variable domain, with the rest obtained from reference TRBV5-1 and TRBJ1-2, is as follows: KAGVTQTPRYLIKTRGQQVTLSCSPISGHRSVSWYQQTPGQGLQFLFEYFSETQRNKGNFPGRFSGRQFSNSRSEMNVSTLELGDSALYLCASSVADNYGYTFGSGTRLTVV.

The chain couples TRBV6-1 to TRBJ2-3; D gene uncertain. The V gene's germline CDR1 is MNHNS and CDR2 SASEGT. This CDR3 comprises 15 residues. Trimming stripped 5 bases from V and 0 bases from J, with 12 bases between. CDR3 sequence reads: CASSSTPDSTDTQYF. The CDR3 coding sequence is TGTGCCAGCAGTTCCACACCCGATAGCACAGATACGCAGTATTTT.

There are a few counts of this clone. This chain uses TRBV29-1 with TRBJ1-1, with D maybe TRBD1 (6 bases). Germline CDR1 and CDR2: SQVTM and ANQGSEA. V lost 7 bases and J lost 5, with 20 bases in between. The CDR3 runs to 14 residues. The CDR3 spells CSATHIGGRTEAFF. The CDR3 region has the DNA TGCAGCGCCACCCACATCGGGGGGCGGACTGAAGCTTTCTTT.

The V and J genes are TRBV5-4 and TRBJ2-7; no clear D gene. From germline, CDR1 is SGHNT and CDR2 YYREEE (reference sequence). The germline V and J ends were trimmed by 0 bases and 2 bases, with 6 bases remaining between them. This CDR3 is built from 13 residues. The CDR3 nucleotides read TGTGCCAGCAGCTTGGACGCCACCTACGAGCAGTACTTC. Its translation is CASSLDATYEQYF.

The V gene is TRBV4-2, the J gene TRBJ1-3, with 7 bases matching TRBD1. The CDR3 has 16 residues. The trim removed 0 bases at V and 2 bases at J, leaving 4 bases unmatched. The germline V gene encodes CDR1 LGHNA and CDR2 YNFKEQ. CDR3 sequence (DNA): TGTGCCAGCAGCCAAGATCGGACAGGCCCTGGAAACACCATATATTTT. This codes for CASSQDRTGPGNTIYF.

This clone turned up a few times. The chain carries TRBV7-2 and TRBJ2-7, with 8 bases that match TRBD2. The trim removed 1 base at V and 3 bases at J, leaving 2 bases unmatched. Germline V gene sequence: CDR1 SGHTA, CDR2 FQGNSA. There are 14 residues in the CDR3. The CDR3 region is CASSLGSGNYEQYF. Written as DNA, the CDR3 is TGTGCCAGCAGCTTAGGTAGCGGGAACTACGAGCAGTACTTC.

The chain uses TRBV10-1 and TRBJ1-1; 11 bases agree with TRBD1. CDR1 WNHNN and CDR2 SYGVQD come from the germline V gene (reference sequence). V was pared by 6 bases and J by 11 bases, with 8 bases of the junction left unmatched. The CDR3 extends over 13 amino acids. The CDR3 reads CASRAGTGGIAFF. DNA for the CDR3: TGCGCCAGCAGAGCCGGGACAGGGGGGATTGCTTTCTTT.

The rearrangement links TRBV5-4 to TRBJ2-1; 7 bases fit TRBD1. This CDR3 has 15 amino acids. V was clipped by 0 bases and J by 7 bases; unmatched bases: 7. Germline-derived CDR1 and CDR2 are SGHNT and YYREEE (reference sequence). As DNA, the CDR3 is TGTGCCAGCAGCTTGGAACAGGGGCTGAGGAATGAGCAGTTCTTC. It specifies CASSLEQGLRNEQFF.

The rearrangement joins TRBV6-1 to TRBJ2-6; no definite D call. V was trimmed by 4 bases and J by 0 bases, leaving 16 bases between them. The CDR3 contains 18 residues. Germline V gene lookup returns CDR1 MNHNS and CDR2 SASEGT. In DNA, the CDR3 is TGTGCCAGCAGTGCCCCAAGCCGACACCCCTCTGGGGCCAACGTCCTGACTTTC. Its protein is CASSAPSRHPSGANVLTF.